The clone carrying this T cell receptor (beta chain) was observed a few times. These data originate in a study of CD8 T cells in ankylosing spondylitis. The trim removed 3 bases at V and 0 bases at J, leaving 5 bases unmatched. The CDR3 has 16 amino acids. TCRdb recomputed calls from the 5' RACE reads with MiXCR, one row per CDR3 protein. The sample yields about 280,000 distinct CDR3 sequences, over 15% seen once. The sequenced material came from blood, either unsorted or a sorted T cell fraction (not recorded which). The receptor was derived from a male donor with ankylosing spondylitis or in good health (not recorded which). The chain combines TRBV12-3 or TRBV12-4 with TRBJ2-1; 7 positions agree with TRBD1. The CDR3 DNA sequence: TGTGCCAGCAGTTTCTACAGGGGAAGCTCCTACAATGAGCAGTTCTTC. It translates to CASSFYRGSSYNEQFF.